These 11 T cell receptor beta chains were all obtained from the same sample, sequenced in a study of cytomegalovirus exposure and HLA in healthy donors. A multiplex PCR was run with 60 Vbeta primers and 13 Jbeta primers. Assay: immunoSEQ multiplex PCR; the TCRdb copy retains only in-frame clones and omits some. This table holds 100,000 or so clones, under 80% found once. The sequenced material came from PBMCs. The receptors were gathered from a woman between 40 and 50 years old in good health and CMV-seropositive.

The count of this clone is one. The V call is TRBV6-5, the J call TRBJ2-1; D is undetermined. Germline loops: CDR1 MNHEY, CDR2 SVGAGI. The CDR3 has 14 amino acids. V dropped 1 base and J dropped 5 bases, with 9 bases sitting between them. The CDR3 loop reads CASSYLPMHNEQFF. The CDR3, as DNA: TGTGCCAGCAGTTACTTACCTATGCACAATGAGCAGTTCTTC.

The chain is built from TRBV5-1 and TRBJ1-3; no clear D gene. Germline V gene sequence: CDR1 SGHRS, CDR2 YFSETQ. The CDR3 has 13 residues. V gave up 0 bases and J gave up 2 bases, with 3 bases separating them. CDR3 loop: CASSLAAGNTIYF. As DNA, the CDR3 is TGCGCCAGCAGCTTGGCCGCTGGAAACACCATATATTTT.

The sample holds one count of this clone. The rearrangement links TRBV5-4 to TRBJ2-1; TRBD2 might be the D (6 bases). This CDR3 is 14 amino acids long. Germline V gene sequence: CDR1 SGHNT, CDR2 YYREEE (reference sequence). The V gene lost 7 bases and the J gene lost 1 base, with 12 bases spanning the gap. CDR3 nucleotides: TGTGCCAGCCGGAGACTAGAGTCCTACAATGAGCAGTTCTTC. Its protein is CASRRLESYNEQFF.

This clone has a single count. The genes are TRBV4-1 and TRBJ2-7, with 12 nucleotides matching TRBD2. The CDR3 is 16 amino acids. Germline loops: CDR1 MGHRA, CDR2 YSYEKL. Germline trimming cut 4 bases from V and 1 base from J; bases unmatched to any gene: 5. CDR3 in DNA: TGCGCCAGCAGCCCCTCTAGCGGGAGGGATTCCTACGAGCAGTACTTC. Its translation is CASSPSSGRDSYEQYF.

This chain links TRBV28 with TRBJ2-7; TRBD2 aligns across 8 bases. There are 22 residues in the CDR3. The J segment lost 3 bases and the V segment lost 3 bases, leaving 28 bases of the junction unmatched. In germline, CDR1 is MDHEN, CDR2 SYDVKM. DNA for the CDR3: TGTGCCAGCAGTTTTCCACTAGCGGAATTACTCACCCCAACATCCACCTACTACGAGCAGTACTTC. Translated: CASSFPLAELLTPTSTYYEQYF.

The chain uses TRBV5-1 and TRBJ1-4; no definite D call. CDR1 and CDR2 (germline): SGHRS, YFSETQ. The germline V and J ends were trimmed by 5 bases and 0 bases, with 8 bases remaining between them. The CDR3 sequence is 14 residues long. The CDR3, as DNA: TGCGCCAGCAGGATCGGGACAACTAATGAAAAACTGTTTTTT. Protein sequence: CASRIGTTNEKLFF.

This clone was counted a single time. The chain carries TRBV19 and TRBJ2-1; 14 nucleotides line up with TRBD2. The germline CDR1 and CDR2 sequences are LNHDA and SQIVND (reference sequence). Trimming cost V 10 bases and J 5 bases; bases outside gene matches: 7. The CDR3 is made up of 15 amino acids. The CDR3 bases are TGTGCCACCAAAAAGACTAGCGGGAGGGACAATGAGCAGTTCTTC. This encodes CATKKTSGRDNEQFF.

The V call is TRBV15, the J call TRBJ1-3, with TRBD1 identical over 7 bases. The junction had 13 bases not matched to a gene; V was cut back by 5 bases and J by 6 bases. CDR1 LNHNV and CDR2 YYDKDF come from the germline V gene (reference sequence). The CDR3 length is 16 residues. Here the CDR3 reads CATSVLQGLVENTIYF. The DNA of the CDR3 is TGTGCCACCAGCGTATTACAGGGGCTGGTCGAAAACACCATATATTTT. Complete variable domain (other parts from reference TRBV15 and TRBJ1-3): DAMVIQNPRYQVTQFGKPVTLSCSQTLNHNVMYWYQQKSSQAPKLLFHYYDKDFNNEADTPDNFQSRRPNTSFCFLDIRSPGLGDTAMYLCATSVLQGLVENTIYFGEGSWLTVV.

The V call is TRBV7-8, the J call TRBJ2-7, with unresolved D. V shed 4 bases and J shed 2 bases, with 12 bases lying between them. Germline CDR1 is SGHVS and CDR2 is FQNEAQ. The CDR3 runs to 14 residues. The CDR3 nucleotides read TGTGCCAGCAGCTCCCCTTCCCAGACCTACGAGCAGTACTTC. Its translation is CASSSPSQTYEQYF.

The chain combines TRBV19 with TRBJ1-2; 8 bases are a match to TRBD1. Germline-derived CDR1 and CDR2 are LNHDA and SQIVND (reference sequence). This CDR3 contains 15 residues. V lost 7 bases and J lost 8; bases outside the gene matches: 15. The CDR3 sequence is CASTMGATGDSGYTF. As DNA, the CDR3 is TGTGCCAGTACCATGGGGGCGACAGGGGACAGCGGCTACACCTTC.

V is TRBV9 and J is TRBJ1-1; D is unresolved. V lost 0 bases, J lost 4 bases, and 10 bases lay in between. The CDR3 length is 14 residues. CDR1 SGDLS and CDR2 YYNGEE come from the germline V gene. This CDR3 is CASSVEDWATEAFF. In nucleotides, the CDR3 is TGTGCCAGCAGCGTAGAAGATTGGGCCACTGAAGCTTTCTTT.